This TCR beta chain was identified during a study of blood T cell repertoires in COVID-19. Study summary: From T cells, B-cell-depleted T cells, or PBMCs came the material, which was cDNA or gDNA.

Germline V CDR1 and CDR2: MNHEY, SVGEGT. This CDR3 region has 16 residues. V was pared by 6 bases and J by 5 bases, with 23 bases between. The data were produced by immunoSEQ multiplex PCR, yet TCRdb's version contains in-frame clones alone and is incomplete. The data hold 200,000 to 250,000 clones, with roughly 82% observed a single time. Patients in Seattle were enrolled during active infection, then followed longitudinally. This clone was observed a single time. Sequences were obtained from peripheral blood. The clonotype was recovered from a woman aged 80 or over with COVID-19, enrolled during active disease. V usage is TRBV6-2 or TRBV6-3 and J usage is TRBJ2-7; perhaps TRBD2 as D (6 bases). The CDR3 DNA reads as TGTGCCAGCAGCTCCCCCGGGCTAGCGAGGCCAAACGAGCAGTACTTC. It yields the protein CASSSPGLARPNEQYF.